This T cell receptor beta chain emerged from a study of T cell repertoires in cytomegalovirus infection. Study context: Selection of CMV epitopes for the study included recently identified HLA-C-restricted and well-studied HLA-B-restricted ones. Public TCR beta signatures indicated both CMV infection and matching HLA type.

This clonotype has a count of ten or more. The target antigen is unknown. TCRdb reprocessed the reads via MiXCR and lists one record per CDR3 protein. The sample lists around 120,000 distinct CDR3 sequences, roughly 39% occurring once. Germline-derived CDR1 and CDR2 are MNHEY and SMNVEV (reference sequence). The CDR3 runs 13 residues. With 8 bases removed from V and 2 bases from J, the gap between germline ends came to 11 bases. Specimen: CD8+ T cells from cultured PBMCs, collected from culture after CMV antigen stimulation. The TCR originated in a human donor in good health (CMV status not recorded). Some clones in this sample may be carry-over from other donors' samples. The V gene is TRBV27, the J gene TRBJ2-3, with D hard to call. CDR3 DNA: TGTGCCAGCGGTCGATTCTCCACAGATACGCAGTATTTT. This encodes CASGRFSTDTQYF.